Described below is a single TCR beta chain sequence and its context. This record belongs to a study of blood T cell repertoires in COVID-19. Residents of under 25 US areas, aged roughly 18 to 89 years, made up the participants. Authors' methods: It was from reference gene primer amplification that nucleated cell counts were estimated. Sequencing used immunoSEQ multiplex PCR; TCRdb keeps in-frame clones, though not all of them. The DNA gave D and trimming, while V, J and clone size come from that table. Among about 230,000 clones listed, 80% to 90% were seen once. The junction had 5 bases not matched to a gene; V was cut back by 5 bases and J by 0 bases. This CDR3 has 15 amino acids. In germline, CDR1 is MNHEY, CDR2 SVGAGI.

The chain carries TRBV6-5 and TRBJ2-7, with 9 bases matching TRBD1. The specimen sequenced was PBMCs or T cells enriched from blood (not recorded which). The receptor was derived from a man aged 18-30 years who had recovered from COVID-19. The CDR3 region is CASSLTGGASYEQYF. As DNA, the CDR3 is TGTGCCAGCAGTCTTACAGGGGGCGCCTCCTACGAGCAGTACTTC.